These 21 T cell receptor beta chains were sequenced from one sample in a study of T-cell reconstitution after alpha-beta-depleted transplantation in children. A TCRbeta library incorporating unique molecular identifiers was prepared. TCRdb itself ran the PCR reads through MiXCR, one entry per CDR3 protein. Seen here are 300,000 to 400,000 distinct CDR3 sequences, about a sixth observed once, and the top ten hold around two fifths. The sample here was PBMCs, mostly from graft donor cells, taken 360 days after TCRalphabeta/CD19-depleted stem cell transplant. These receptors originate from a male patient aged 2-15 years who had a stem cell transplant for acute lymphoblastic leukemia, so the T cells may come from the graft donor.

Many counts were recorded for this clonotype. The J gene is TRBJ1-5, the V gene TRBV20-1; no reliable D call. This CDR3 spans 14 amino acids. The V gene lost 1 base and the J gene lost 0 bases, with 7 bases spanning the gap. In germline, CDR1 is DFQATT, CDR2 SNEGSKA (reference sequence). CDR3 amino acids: CSARAGYSNQPQHF. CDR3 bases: TGCAGTGCTAGAGCTGGGTATAGCAATCAGCCCCAGCATTTT.

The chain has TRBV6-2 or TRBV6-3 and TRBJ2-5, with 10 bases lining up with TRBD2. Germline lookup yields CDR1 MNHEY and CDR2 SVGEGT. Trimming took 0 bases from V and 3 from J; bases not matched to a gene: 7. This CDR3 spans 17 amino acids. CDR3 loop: CASSYSNSGRFEETQYF. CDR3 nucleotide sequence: TGTGCCAGCAGTTACTCGAATAGCGGGAGGTTTGAAGAGACCCAGTACTTC.

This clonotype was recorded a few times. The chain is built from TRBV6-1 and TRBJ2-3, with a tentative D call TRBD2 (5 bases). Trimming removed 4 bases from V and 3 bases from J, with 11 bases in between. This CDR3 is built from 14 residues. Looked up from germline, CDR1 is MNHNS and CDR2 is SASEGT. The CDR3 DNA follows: TGTGCCAGCAGTGGGTTGGGGAGAACAGATACGCAGTATTTT. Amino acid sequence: CASSGLGRTDTQYF.

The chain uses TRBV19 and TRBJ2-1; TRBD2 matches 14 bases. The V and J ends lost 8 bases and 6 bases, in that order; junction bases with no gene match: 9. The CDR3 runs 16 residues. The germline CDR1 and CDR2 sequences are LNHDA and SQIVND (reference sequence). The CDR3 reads CASRGLAGDHRNEQFF. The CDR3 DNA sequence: TGTGCCAGTCGGGGACTAGCGGGAGACCATCGCAATGAGCAGTTCTTC.

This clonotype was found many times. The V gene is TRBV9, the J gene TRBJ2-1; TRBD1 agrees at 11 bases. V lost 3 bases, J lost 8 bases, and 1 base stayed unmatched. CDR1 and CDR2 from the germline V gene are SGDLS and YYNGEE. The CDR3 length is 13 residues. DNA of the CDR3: TGTGCCAGCAGCGAGGACAGGGGGCATGAGCAGTTCTTC. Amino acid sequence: CASSEDRGHEQFF.

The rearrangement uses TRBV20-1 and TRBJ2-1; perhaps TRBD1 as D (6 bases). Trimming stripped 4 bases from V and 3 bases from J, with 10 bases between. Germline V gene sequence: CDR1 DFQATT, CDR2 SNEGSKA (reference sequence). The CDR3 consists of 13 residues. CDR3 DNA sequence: TGCAGTGCTATGGTACAGGGCTACAATGAGCAGTTCTTC. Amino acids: CSAMVQGYNEQFF.

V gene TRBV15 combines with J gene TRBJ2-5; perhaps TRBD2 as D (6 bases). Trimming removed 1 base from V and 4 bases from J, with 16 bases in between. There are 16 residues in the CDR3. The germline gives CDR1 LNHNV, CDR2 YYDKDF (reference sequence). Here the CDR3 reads CATSRVPGMGGETQYF. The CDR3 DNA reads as TGTGCCACCAGCAGAGTCCCGGGTATGGGGGGAGAGACCCAGTACTTC. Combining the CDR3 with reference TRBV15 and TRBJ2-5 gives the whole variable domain DAMVIQNPRYQVTQFGKPVTLSCSQTLNHNVMYWYQQKSSQAPKLLFHYYDKDFNNEADTPDNFQSRRPNTSFCFLDIRSPGLGDTAMYLCATSRVPGMGGETQYFGPGTRLLVL.

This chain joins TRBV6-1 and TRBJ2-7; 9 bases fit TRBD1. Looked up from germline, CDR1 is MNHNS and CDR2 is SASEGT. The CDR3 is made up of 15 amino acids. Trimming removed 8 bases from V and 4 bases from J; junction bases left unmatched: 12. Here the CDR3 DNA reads TGTGCCAGCGGCCTTGGGGGACAGGGACTTTACGAGCAGTACTTC. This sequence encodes CASGLGGQGLYEQYF.

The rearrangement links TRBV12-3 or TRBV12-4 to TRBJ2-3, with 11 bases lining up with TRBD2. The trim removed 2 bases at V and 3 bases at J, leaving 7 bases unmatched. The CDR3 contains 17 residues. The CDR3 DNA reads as TGTGCCAGCAGTTTACAACTAGCGGGAGTATGGACAGATACGCAGTATTTT. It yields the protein CASSLQLAGVWTDTQYF.

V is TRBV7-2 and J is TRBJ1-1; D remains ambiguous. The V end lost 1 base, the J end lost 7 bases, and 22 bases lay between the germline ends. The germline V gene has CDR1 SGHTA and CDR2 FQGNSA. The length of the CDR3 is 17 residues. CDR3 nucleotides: TGTGCCAGCAGCTTAGGGGTCCCAGCAATAAGAGTGGATGAAGCTTTCTTT. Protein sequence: CASSLGVPAIRVDEAFF.

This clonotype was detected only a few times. The CDR3: CASRDPGQMPYTGELFF. In nucleotides, the CDR3 is TGTGCCAGCAGGGACCCGGGACAAATGCCCTACACCGGGGAGCTGTTTTTT. The chain recombines TRBV6-1 with TRBJ2-2; a possible D gene is TRBD1 (6 bases). The germline gives CDR1 MNHNS, CDR2 SASEGT. This CDR3 contains 17 residues. Trimming left V 6 bases short and J 3 bases short, with 20 bases between.

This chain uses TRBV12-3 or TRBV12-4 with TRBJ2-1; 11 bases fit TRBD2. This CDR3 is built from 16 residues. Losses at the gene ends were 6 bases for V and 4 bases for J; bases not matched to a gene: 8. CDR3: CASSLRLAGKYNEQFF. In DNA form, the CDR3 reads TGTGCCAGCAGCCTCCGACTAGCGGGGAAATACAATGAGCAGTTCTTC.

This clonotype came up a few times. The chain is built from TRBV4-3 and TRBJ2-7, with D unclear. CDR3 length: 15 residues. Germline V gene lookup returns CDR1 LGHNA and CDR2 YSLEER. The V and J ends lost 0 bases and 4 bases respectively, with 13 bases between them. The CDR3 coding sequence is TGCGCCAGCAGCCAAGATCGGCAGGTCAAATACGAGCAGTACTTC. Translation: CASSQDRQVKYEQYF.

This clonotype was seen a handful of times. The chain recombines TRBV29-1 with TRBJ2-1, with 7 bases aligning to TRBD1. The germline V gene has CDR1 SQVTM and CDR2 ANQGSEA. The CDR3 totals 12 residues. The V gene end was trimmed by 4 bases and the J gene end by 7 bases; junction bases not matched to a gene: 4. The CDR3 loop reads CSVATQGNEQFF. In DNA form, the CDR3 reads TGCAGCGTTGCAACACAGGGGAATGAGCAGTTCTTC.

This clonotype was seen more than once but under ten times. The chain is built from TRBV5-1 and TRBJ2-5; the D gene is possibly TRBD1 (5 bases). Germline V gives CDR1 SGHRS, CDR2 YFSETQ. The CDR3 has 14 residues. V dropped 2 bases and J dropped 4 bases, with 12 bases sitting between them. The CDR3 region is CASSLVTARETQYF. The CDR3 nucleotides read TGCGCCAGCAGCTTAGTGACAGCCCGAGAGACCCAGTACTTC.

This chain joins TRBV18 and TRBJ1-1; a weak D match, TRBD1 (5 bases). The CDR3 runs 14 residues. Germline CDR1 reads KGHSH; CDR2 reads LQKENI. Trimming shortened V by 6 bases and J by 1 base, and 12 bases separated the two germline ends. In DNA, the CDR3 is TGTGCCAGCTCGCAAAACCAGGGGAACACTGAAGCTTTCTTT. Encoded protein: CASSQNQGNTEAFF.

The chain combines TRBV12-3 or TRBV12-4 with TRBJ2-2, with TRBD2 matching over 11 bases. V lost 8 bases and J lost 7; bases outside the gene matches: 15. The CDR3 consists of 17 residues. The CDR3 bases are TGTGCCAGCCTCCGGGGGTTAGCGGGAGGGCCAAGCGGGGAGCTGTTTTTT. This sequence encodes CASLRGLAGGPSGELFF.

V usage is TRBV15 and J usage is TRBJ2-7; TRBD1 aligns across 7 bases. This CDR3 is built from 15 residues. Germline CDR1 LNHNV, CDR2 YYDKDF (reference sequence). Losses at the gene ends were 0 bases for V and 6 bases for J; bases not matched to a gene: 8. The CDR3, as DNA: TGTGCCACCAGCAGAGAAGGCACAGGGGTGGGCGAGCAGTACTTC. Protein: CATSREGTGVGEQYF.

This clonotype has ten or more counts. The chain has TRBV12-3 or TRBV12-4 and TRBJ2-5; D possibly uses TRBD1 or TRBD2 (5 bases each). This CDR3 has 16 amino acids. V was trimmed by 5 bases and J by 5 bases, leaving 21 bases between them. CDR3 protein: CASSPSWGTSSETQYF. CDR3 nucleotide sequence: TGTGCCAGCAGTCCCAGTTGGGGGACCTCCAGTGAGACCCAGTACTTC.

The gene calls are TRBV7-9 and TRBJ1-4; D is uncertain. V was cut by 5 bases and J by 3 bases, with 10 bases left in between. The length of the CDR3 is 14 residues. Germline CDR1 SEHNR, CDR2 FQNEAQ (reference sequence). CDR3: CASSPTSSNEKLFF. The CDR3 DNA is TGTGCCAGCAGCCCAACCAGTTCTAATGAAAAACTGTTTTTT.

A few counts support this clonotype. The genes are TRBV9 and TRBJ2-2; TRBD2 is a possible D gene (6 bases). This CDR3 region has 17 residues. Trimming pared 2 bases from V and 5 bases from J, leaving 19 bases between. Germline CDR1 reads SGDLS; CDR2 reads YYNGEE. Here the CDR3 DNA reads TGTGCCAGCAGCGTCCCGCGATGGGGACTCTTTACCGGGGAGCTGTTTTTT. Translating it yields CASSVPRWGLFTGELFF.